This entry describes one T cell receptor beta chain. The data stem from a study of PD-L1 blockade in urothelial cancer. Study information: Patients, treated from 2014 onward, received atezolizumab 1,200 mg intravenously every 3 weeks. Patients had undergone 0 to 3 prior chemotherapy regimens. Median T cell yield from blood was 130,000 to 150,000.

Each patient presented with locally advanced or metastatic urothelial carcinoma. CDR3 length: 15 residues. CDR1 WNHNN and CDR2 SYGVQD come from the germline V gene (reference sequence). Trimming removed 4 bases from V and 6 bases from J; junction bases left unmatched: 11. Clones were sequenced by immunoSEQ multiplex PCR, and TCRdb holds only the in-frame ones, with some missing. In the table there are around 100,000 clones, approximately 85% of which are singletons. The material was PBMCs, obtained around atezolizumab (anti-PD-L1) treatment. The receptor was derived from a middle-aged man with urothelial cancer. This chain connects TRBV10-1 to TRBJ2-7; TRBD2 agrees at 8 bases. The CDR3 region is CASSGFGLAGTEQYF. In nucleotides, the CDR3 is TGCGCCAGCAGTGGGTTTGGGCTAGCGGGTACCGAGCAGTACTTC.